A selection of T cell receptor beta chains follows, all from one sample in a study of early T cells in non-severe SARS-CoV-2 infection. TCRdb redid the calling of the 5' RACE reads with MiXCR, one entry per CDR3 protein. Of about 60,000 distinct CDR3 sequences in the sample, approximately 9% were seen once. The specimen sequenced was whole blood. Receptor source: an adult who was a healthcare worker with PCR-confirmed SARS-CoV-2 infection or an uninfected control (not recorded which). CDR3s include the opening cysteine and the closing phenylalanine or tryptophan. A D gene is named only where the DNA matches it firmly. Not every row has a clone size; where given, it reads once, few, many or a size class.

CDR3: CSARVSVIGTQYF
DNA: TGCAGTGCTAGAGTTTCGGTTATTGGGACCCAGTACTTC
size: NA
D: NA
V: TRBV20-1
J: TRBJ2-5

CDR3: CSALQGYTEAFF
DNA: TGCAGTGCCCTCCAGGGATACACTGAAGCTTTCTTT
size: NA
D: NA
V: TRBV20-1
J: TRBJ1-1

CDR3: CASSLEYGRAANTDTQYF
DNA: TGTGCCAGCAGCTTAGAGTATGGTAGGGCGGCCAACACAGATACGCAGTATTTT
size: many
D: NA
V: TRBV11-2
J: TRBJ2-3

CDR3: CSARDWVNTEAFF
DNA: TGCAGTGCTAGAGATTGGGTGAACACTGAAGCTTTCTTT
size: NA
D: NA
V: TRBV20-1
J: TRBJ1-1

CDR3: CASSPHRGQETQYF
DNA: TGTGCCAGCAGCCCCCACAGGGGACAAGAGACCCAGTACTTC
size: NA
D: TRBD1
V: TRBV11-3
J: TRBJ2-5

CDR3: CATSRLAGQETQYF
DNA: TGTGCCACCAGCAGACTAGCGGGGCAAGAGACCCAGTACTTC
size: few
D: TRBD2
V: TRBV15
J: TRBJ2-5

CDR3: CASTLKTSGYNEQFF
DNA: TGTGCCAGCACCCTTAAAACTAGCGGTTACAATGAGCAGTTCTTC
size: NA
D: TRBD2
V: TRBV2
J: TRBJ2-1

CDR3: CASSANGRVQGETQYF
DNA: TGTGCCAGCAGCGCCAATGGACGAGTCCAGGGAGAGACCCAGTACTTC
size: many
D: NA
V: TRBV7-3
J: TRBJ2-5

CDR3: CASSEWRRSSGNTIYF
DNA: TGTGCCAGCAGTGAATGGCGGAGATCGAGTGGAAACACCATATATTTT
size: many
D: NA
V: TRBV6-1
J: TRBJ1-3

CDR3: CASSFAPSGVSYNEQFF
DNA: TGTGCCAGCAGCTTTGCCCCCAGCGGGGTCTCCTACAATGAGCAGTTCTTC
size: few
D: TRBD2
V: TRBV7-9
J: TRBJ2-1

CDR3: CASSAGARTDTQYF
DNA: TGTGCCAGCAGCGCTGGGGCAAGAACAGATACGCAGTATTTT
size: many
D: NA
V: TRBV7-9
J: TRBJ2-3

CDR3: CASSYSTGGPTDTQYF
DNA: TGTGCCAGCAGTTACTCGACAGGGGGGCCCACAGATACGCAGTATTTT
size: once
D: TRBD1
V: TRBV6-2/TRBV6-3
J: TRBJ2-3

CDR3: CASSRGTSGVNEQFF
DNA: TGTGCCAGCAGCCGGGGGACTAGCGGGGTAAATGAGCAGTTCTTC
size: few
D: TRBD2
V: TRBV3-1
J: TRBJ2-1

CDR3: CSVEQGAQLFGYTF
DNA: TGCAGCGTTGAACAGGGGGCTCAGCTATTTGGCTACACCTTC
size: few
D: TRBD1
V: TRBV29-1
J: TRBJ1-2

CDR3: CASSPMKLNPQPQHF
DNA: TGTGCCAGCTCACCAATGAAGCTAAACCCTCAGCCCCAGCATTTT
size: NA
D: NA
V: TRBV18
J: TRBJ1-5

CDR3: CASSLGRGGDTDTQYF
DNA: TGTGCCAGCAGTTTAGGAAGGGGGGGGGACACAGATACGCAGTATTTT
size: many
D: NA
V: TRBV12-3/TRBV12-4
J: TRBJ2-3

CDR3: CASSPIRGRDNQPQHF
DNA: TGTGCCAGCAGTCCGATTCGTGGCAGGGACAATCAGCCCCAGCATTTT
size: many
D: NA
V: TRBV6-6
J: TRBJ1-5

CDR3: CASSTGQAVVPLHF
DNA: TGTGCCAGCAGCACCGGACAGGCAGTTGTTCCCCTCCACTTT
size: NA
D: TRBD1
V: TRBV7-9
J: TRBJ1-6

CDR3: CASSRTSDLQETQYF
DNA: TGTGCCAGTAGTCGCACTAGCGACCTGCAAGAGACCCAGTACTTC
size: many
D: TRBD2
V: TRBV19
J: TRBJ2-5

CDR3: CASSQKDRPNEETQYF
DNA: TGTGCCAGCAGCCAGAAAGACAGGCCTAATGAAGAGACCCAGTACTTC
size: NA
D: NA
V: TRBV7-9
J: TRBJ2-5

CDR3: CSVGSALQTDEQFF
DNA: TGCAGCGTTGGATCGGCGCTCCAGACCGATGAGCAGTTCTTC
size: many
D: NA
V: TRBV29-1
J: TRBJ2-1

CDR3: CATRLGAGELFF
DNA: TGTGCCACGCGATTGGGCGCCGGGGAGCTGTTTTTT
size: many
D: NA
V: TRBV15
J: TRBJ2-2

CDR3: CAWKRQGNTEAFF
DNA: TGTGCCTGGAAACGACAGGGGAACACTGAAGCTTTCTTT
size: few
D: TRBD1
V: TRBV30
J: TRBJ1-1

CDR3: CASSPGTRERGYTF
DNA: TGTGCCAGCAGTCCCGGGACGCGGGAACGTGGCTACACCTTC
size: NA
D: NA
V: TRBV12-3/TRBV12-4
J: TRBJ1-2

CDR3: CASSRGRQNTEAFF
DNA: TGCGCCAGCAGCCGGGGACGGCAGAACACTGAAGCTTTCTTT
size: few
D: NA
V: TRBV10-2
J: TRBJ1-1

CDR3: CASRHGTSPTDTQYF
DNA: TGTGCCAGCAGACACGGGACTAGCCCCACAGATACGCAGTATTTT
size: NA
D: TRBD2
V: TRBV27
J: TRBJ2-3

CDR3: CASRARLGTISYNEQFF
DNA: TGTGCCAGCAGGGCCCGCCTTGGGACGATTTCCTACAATGAGCAGTTCTTC
size: many
D: NA
V: TRBV27
J: TRBJ2-1

CDR3: CASSKGDSTYNEQFF
DNA: TGCGCCAGCAGTAAGGGGGACAGTACTTACAATGAGCAGTTCTTC
size: few
D: TRBD1
V: TRBV4-1
J: TRBJ2-1

CDR3: CASSRTSGLETQYF
DNA: TGTGCCAGCAGCCGGACTAGCGGACTAGAGACCCAGTACTTC
size: NA
D: TRBD2
V: TRBV7-9
J: TRBJ2-5

CDR3: CASSYARDNQPQHF
DNA: TGTGCCAGCAGTTACGCCAGGGACAATCAGCCCCAGCATTTT
size: NA
D: NA
V: TRBV6-5
J: TRBJ1-5

CDR3: CAISMTGANSPLHF
DNA: TGTGCCATCAGTATGACAGGGGCTAATTCACCCCTCCACTTT
size: few
D: TRBD1
V: TRBV10-3
J: TRBJ1-6

CDR3: CASSLGHYTEAFF
DNA: TGTGCCAGCAGCTTAGGGCACTACACTGAAGCTTTCTTT
size: many
D: NA
V: TRBV7-8
J: TRBJ1-1

CDR3: CASSQEGAGSNQPQHF
DNA: TGTGCCAGCAGCCAAGAAGGGGCAGGCAGCAATCAGCCCCAGCATTTT
size: NA
D: NA
V: TRBV4-2
J: TRBJ1-5

CDR3: CASRASGQETQYF
DNA: TGTGCCAGCAGGGCTAGCGGCCAAGAGACCCAGTACTTC
size: few
D: TRBD2
V: TRBV7-9
J: TRBJ2-5

CDR3: CASSQDLQGLYGYTF
DNA: TGCGCCAGCAGCCAAGATCTTCAGGGACTTTATGGCTACACCTTC
size: few
D: NA
V: TRBV4-1
J: TRBJ1-2

CDR3: CASSYSREVGTF
DNA: TGTGCCAGCAGTTACTCCAGGGAGGTAGGGACCTTC
size: few
D: NA
V: TRBV6-5
J: TRBJ1-2

CDR3: CAWSLPGGDYGYTF
DNA: TGTGCCTGGAGTCTCCCAGGGGGCGACTATGGCTACACCTTC
size: NA
D: TRBD1
V: TRBV30
J: TRBJ1-2

CDR3: CARTQGPELFF
DNA: TGTGCCAGAACGCAGGGGCCGGAGCTGTTTTTT
size: many
D: NA
V: TRBV5-8
J: TRBJ2-2

CDR3: CASSPRTGLDGEQFF
DNA: TGCGCCAGCAGCCCAAGAACAGGGCTGGACGGAGAGCAGTTCTTC
size: NA
D: NA
V: TRBV5-1
J: TRBJ2-1

CDR3: CASSPGLGGSPLHF
DNA: TGTGCCAGCTCACCGGGACTTGGGGGTTCACCCCTCCACTTT
size: NA
D: NA
V: TRBV18
J: TRBJ1-6

CDR3: CANQYQGRDTDTQYF
DNA: TGTGCTAACCAATACCAAGGGCGGGACACAGATACGCAGTATTTT
size: NA
D: NA
V: TRBV12-5
J: TRBJ2-3

CDR3: CASSDRVTYNEQFF
DNA: TGTGCCAGCAGCGACAGGGTTACCTACAATGAGCAGTTCTTC
size: NA
D: TRBD1
V: TRBV3-1
J: TRBJ2-1

CDR3: CASSLSVGSEKLFF
DNA: TGTGCCAGCAGCTTATCTGTGGGTTCGGAAAAACTGTTTTTT
size: NA
D: NA
V: TRBV11-2
J: TRBJ1-4

CDR3: CASSQVPVLAGELFF
DNA: TGCGCCAGCAGCCAAGTGCCGGTATTGGCCGGGGAGCTGTTTTTT
size: few
D: NA
V: TRBV4-1
J: TRBJ2-2

CDR3: CASSQAGVGTGELFF
DNA: TGTGCCAGCAGCCAAGCCGGGGTGGGCACCGGGGAGCTGTTTTTT
size: many
D: NA
V: TRBV14
J: TRBJ2-2